Listed below are T cell receptor beta chains from one sample, sequenced in a study of tumour-infiltrating T cells in Burkitt lymphoma. Libraries were prepared by immunoSEQ multiplex PCR; TCRdb keeps only in-frame clonotypes and omits some of them. The sample consists of more than 2,000 clones, less than 80% of them appearing once. The sequencing input was tumor tissue. These receptors all come from a human donor with diffuse large B-cell lymphoma. Each CDR3 is given without its conserved first and last residue.

TRBV7-8 ASSLDAQGGLQPQH
TRBV9 ASSVGLGTSATDTQY
TRBV20-1 SARFWETQY
TRBV7-9 ASSLVGGYQETQY
TRBV11-3 ASSLSGVLYNEQF
TRBV28 ASSKGDSYNEQF
TRBV7-2 ASRVGPLSQETQY
TRBV6-6 ASSYLSSGSYNEQF
TRBV4-1 ASSQDRGSRGNQPQH
TRBV11-3 ASSLDWGWETQY
TRBV7-6 ASSPLDPFSYNEQF
TRBV11-2 ASSFLTESYEQY
TRBV5-1 ASSLEGGGYEQY
TRBV25-1 ASSVGQGGEKLF
TRBV7-9 ASRKLAGDGYEQF
TRBV28 ASSFRGVSNQPQH
TRBV7-6 ASSFGGLAGSGSYEQY
TRBV7-2 ASSSTRGYEQY
TRBV28 ASSLYLGRTQPQH
TRBV18 ASSERVRTEAF
TRBV19 ASSWRSSYNEQF
TRBV9 ASSPWLAGEYNEQF
TRBV5-4 ASSSLTSGYNEQF
TRBV6-5 ATLPTSGTGELF
TRBV11-2 ASTSGLAGNEQF
TRBV20-1 SAKLYTEAF
TRBV20-1 SARTSPEAF
TRBV2 ASSGGFQAYSNQPQH
TRBV28 ASSLSGWGLLYT
TRBV10-3 AISESDGTPSYNEQF
TRBV7-9 ASSPTASGYNEQF
TRBV7-2 ASSPSGYEQY
TRBV4-3 ASSLGTGPYEQY
TRBV5-5 ASSPIPNTEAF
TRBV5-6 ASSLEPSSYEQY
TRBV4-1 ASSQESRDRGYEQY
TRBV5-5 ASSLPGGTGNTGELF
TRBV6-1 ASSGTQVLGYEQY
TRBV6-5 ASSYRRYYEQY
TRBV6-5 ASSYGQGSYGYT
TRBV7-2 ASSLSYEQY
TRBV5-1 ASSLESPNTEAF
TRBV11-3 ASSMGDSDTGELF
TRBV5-1 ASSWGGAGETQY
TRBV4-1 ASSHNPGGQYTEAF
TRBV6-1 ASSEAGGADNEKLF
TRBV30 AWMGSFGEQY
TRBV7-6 ASSRDNSPYNEQF
TRBV19 ASSIDRSGSKSDTQY
TRBV7-2 ASSLALAGEQY
TRBV11-2 ASSVTGGAYGYT
TRBV4-3 ASSQDVGGTEAF
TRBV5-6 ASAPESRETQY
TRBV5-5 ASSPLNTEAF
TRBV9 ASSATAGGEQF
TRBV9 ASSSKDGGLPSEQY
TRBV5-1 ASSWTGGVNYGYT
TRBV2 AILANTEAF
TRBV28 ASSLSSVKRGYT
TRBV27 ASSFGTGGLVGYT